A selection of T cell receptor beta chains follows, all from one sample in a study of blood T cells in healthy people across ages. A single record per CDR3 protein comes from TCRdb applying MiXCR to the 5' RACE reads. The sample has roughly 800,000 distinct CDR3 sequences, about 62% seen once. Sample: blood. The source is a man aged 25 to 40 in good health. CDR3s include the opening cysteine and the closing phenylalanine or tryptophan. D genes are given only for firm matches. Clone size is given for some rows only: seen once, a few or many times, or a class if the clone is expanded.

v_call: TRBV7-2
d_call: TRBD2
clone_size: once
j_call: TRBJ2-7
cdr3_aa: CASSSKAGGTYEQYF
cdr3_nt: TGTGCCAGCAGCTCCAAAGCGGGAGGTACTTACGAGCAGTACTTC

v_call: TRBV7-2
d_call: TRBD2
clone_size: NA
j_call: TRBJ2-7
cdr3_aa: CASSLQPGGMYEQYF
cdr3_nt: TGTGCCAGCAGCTTACAGCCGGGAGGGATGTACGAGCAGTACTTC

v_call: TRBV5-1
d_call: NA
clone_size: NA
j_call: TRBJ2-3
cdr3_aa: CASTRDGADTQYF
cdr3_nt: TGCGCCAGCACCCGGGATGGGGCAGATACGCAGTATTTT

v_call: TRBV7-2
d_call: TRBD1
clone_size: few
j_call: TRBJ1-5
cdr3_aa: CASSFGQGPNQPQHF
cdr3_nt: TGTGCCAGCAGCTTTGGACAGGGCCCCAATCAGCCCCAGCATTTT

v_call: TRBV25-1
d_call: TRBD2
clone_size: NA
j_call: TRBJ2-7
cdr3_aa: CASRGLDSYEQYF
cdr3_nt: TGTGCCAGCCGGGGACTAGACTCCTACGAGCAGTACTTC

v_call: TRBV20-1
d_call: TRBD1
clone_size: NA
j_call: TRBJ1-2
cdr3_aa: CSAPRGQGYYGYTF
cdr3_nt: TGCAGTGCCCCCCGGGGACAGGGGTACTATGGCTACACCTTC

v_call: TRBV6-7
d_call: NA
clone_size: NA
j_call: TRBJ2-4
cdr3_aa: CASTHSNIQYF
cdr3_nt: TGTGCCAGCACCCACTCAAACATTCAGTACTTC

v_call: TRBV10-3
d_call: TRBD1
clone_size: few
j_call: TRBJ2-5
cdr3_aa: CAIINRGSFSETQYF
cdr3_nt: TGTGCCATCATTAACAGGGGTTCTTTTTCAGAGACCCAGTACTTC

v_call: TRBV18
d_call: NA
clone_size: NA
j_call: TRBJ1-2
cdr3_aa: CASSLKEGVYGYTF
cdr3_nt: TGTGCCAGCTCTCTCAAGGAGGGGGTTTATGGCTACACCTTC

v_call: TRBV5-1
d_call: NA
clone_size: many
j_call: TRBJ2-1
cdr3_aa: CASSLAGEYYNEQFF
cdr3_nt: TGCGCCAGCAGCTTGGCAGGGGAATATTACAATGAGCAGTTCTTC

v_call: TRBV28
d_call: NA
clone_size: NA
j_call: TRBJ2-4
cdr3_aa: CASRPRGTKNIQYF
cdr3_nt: TGTGCCAGCAGGCCTAGGGGAACCAAAAACATTCAGTACTTC

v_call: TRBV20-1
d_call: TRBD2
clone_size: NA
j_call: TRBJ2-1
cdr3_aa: CSAQRFSGRPYNEQFF
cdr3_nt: TGCAGTGCCCAGAGGTTTAGCGGGAGGCCCTACAATGAGCAGTTCTTC

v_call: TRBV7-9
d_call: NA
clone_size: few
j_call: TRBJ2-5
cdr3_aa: CASSLDYQGREETQYF
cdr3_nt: TGTGCCAGCAGCTTAGATTACCAGGGCAGGGAAGAGACCCAGTACTTC

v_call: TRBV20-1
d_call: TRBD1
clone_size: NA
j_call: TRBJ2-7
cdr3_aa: CSAVQGAPDEQYF
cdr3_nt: TGCAGTGCTGTACAGGGGGCACCGGACGAGCAGTACTTC

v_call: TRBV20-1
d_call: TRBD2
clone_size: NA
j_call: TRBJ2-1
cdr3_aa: CSARMRAVAGNNEQFF
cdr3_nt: TGCAGTGCTAGGATGCGGGCGGTAGCGGGGAACAATGAGCAGTTCTTC

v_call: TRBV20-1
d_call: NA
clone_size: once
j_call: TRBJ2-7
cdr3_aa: CSAASGVYEQYF
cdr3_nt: TGCAGTGCCGCTTCAGGGGTCTACGAGCAGTACTTC

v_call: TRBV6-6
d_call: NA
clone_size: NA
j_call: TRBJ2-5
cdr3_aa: CASRPKLETQYF
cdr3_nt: TGTGCCAGCAGGCCCAAACTGGAGACCCAGTACTTC

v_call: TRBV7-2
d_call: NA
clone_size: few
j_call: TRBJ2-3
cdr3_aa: CASSLGVLTDTQYF
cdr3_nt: TGTGCCAGCAGCTTAGGGGTCTTGACAGATACGCAGTATTTT

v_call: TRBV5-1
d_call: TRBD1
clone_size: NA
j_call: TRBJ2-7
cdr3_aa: CASSSTGDSSDEQYF
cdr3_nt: TGCGCCAGCAGCTCCACAGGGGATAGTAGCGACGAGCAGTACTTC

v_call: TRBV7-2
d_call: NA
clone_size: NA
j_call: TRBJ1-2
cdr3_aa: CASSFRDINYGYTF
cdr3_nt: TGTGCCAGCAGCTTCCGGGACATTAACTATGGCTACACCTTC

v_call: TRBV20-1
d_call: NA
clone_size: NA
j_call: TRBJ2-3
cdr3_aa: CSPRREGTQYF
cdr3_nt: TGCAGTCCCCGCCGCGAAGGTACGCAGTATTTT

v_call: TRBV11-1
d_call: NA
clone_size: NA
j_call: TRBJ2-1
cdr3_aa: CASSFVRTGGGLARRAEIHNEQFF
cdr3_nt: TGTGCCAGCAGCTTTGTTAGGACAGGGGGGGGACTAGCGAGAAGGGCCGAGATCCACAATGAGCAGTTCTTC

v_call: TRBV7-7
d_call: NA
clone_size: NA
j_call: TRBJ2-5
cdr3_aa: CASSFQGKETQYF
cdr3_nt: TGTGCTAGCAGCTTCCAGGGGAAAGAGACCCAGTACTTC

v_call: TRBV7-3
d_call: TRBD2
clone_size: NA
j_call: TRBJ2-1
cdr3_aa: CASSLRGTRTLNEQFF
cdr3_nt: TGTGCCAGCAGCTTAAGGGGGACTAGGACTCTCAATGAGCAGTTCTTC

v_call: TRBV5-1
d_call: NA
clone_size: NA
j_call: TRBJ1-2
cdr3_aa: CASSLAITGDGYTF
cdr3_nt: TGCGCCAGCAGCTTGGCCATCACGGGGGATGGCTACACCTTC

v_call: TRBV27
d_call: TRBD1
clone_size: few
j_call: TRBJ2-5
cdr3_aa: CASSLRGQGKTQYF
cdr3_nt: TGTGCCAGCAGTTTACGCGGACAGGGCAAGACCCAGTACTTC

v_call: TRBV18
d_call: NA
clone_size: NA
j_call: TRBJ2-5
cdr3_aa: CASSPLAGRPETQYF
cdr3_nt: TGTGCCAGCTCACCCCTCGCGGGGCGCCCGGAGACCCAGTACTTC

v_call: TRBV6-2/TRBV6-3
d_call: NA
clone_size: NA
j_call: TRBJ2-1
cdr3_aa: CASSKPDYYYNEQFF
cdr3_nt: TGTGCCAGCAGTAAACCCGACTACTACTACAATGAGCAGTTCTTC

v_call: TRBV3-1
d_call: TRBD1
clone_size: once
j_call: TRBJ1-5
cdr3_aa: CASSQRLNRGRRDQPQHF
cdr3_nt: TGTGCCAGCAGCCAACGCCTTAACAGGGGGCGGAGGGATCAGCCCCAGCATTTT

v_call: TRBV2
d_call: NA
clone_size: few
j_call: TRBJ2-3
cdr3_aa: CASSELAGVATDTQYF
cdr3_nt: TGTGCCAGCAGTGAGTTGGCAGGGGTAGCCACAGATACGCAGTATTTT

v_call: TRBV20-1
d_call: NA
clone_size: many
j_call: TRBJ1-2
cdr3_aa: CSARSGGRFNYGYTF
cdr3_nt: TGCAGTGCTAGATCGGGCGGCCGCTTTAACTATGGCTACACCTTC

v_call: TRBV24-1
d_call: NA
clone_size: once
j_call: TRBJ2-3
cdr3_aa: CATSDGPGDTQYF
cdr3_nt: TGTGCCACCAGTGACGGACCTGGGGATACGCAGTATTTT

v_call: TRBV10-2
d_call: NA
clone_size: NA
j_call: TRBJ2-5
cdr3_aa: CASSEEVSARSETQYF
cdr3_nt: TGCGCCAGCAGTGAGGAGGTCAGCGCCCGGTCGGAGACCCAGTACTTC

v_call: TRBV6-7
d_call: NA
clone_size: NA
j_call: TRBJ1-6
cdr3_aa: CASSYSPLGRGHNSPLHF
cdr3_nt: TGTGCCAGCAGTTACTCGCCTTTAGGCAGGGGACATAATTCACCCCTCCACTTT

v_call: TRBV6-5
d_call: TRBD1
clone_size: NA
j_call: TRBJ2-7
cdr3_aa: CASSPLPRGRSYEQYF
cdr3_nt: TGTGCCAGCAGTCCCCTTCCCAGGGGGCGGTCCTACGAGCAGTACTTC

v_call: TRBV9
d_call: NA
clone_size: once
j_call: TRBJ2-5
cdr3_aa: CASSVGRLLSGETQYF
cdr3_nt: TGTGCCAGCAGCGTAGGGAGGCTTCTAAGCGGAGAGACCCAGTACTTC

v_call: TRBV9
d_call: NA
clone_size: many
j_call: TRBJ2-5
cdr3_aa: CASSATGRFAETQYF
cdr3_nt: TGTGCCAGCAGCGCTACAGGGAGGTTCGCGGAGACCCAGTACTTC

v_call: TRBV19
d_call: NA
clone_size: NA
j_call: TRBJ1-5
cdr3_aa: CASRDRYSNQPQHF
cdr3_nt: TGTGCCAGCCGGGATAGATATAGCAATCAGCCCCAGCATTTT

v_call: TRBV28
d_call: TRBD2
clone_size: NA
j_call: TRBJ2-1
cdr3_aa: CASSPARGSSYNEQFF
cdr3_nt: TGTGCCAGCAGTCCCGCTCGCGGGAGCTCCTACAATGAGCAGTTCTTC

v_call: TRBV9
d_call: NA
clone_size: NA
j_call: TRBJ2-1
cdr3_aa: CASSLDKGDYQFF
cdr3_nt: TGTGCCAGCAGCCTCGACAAGGGGGACTATCAGTTCTTC

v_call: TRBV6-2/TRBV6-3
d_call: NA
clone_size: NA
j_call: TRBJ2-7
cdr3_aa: CASTTSYEQYF
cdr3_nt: TGTGCCAGCACTACTAGCTACGAGCAGTACTTC

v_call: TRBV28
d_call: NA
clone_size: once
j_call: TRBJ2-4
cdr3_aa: CASSSRTGGGGVQYF
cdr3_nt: TGTGCCAGCAGTTCCAGGACAGGAGGGGGAGGGGTGCAGTACTTC

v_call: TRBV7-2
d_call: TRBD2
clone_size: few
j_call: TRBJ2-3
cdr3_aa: CASSRGGVTDTQYF
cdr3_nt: TGTGCCAGCAGCCGCGGGGGGGTGACAGATACGCAGTATTTT

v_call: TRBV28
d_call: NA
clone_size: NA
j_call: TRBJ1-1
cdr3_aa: CASSPAAVPRTEAFF
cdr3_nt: TGTGCCAGCAGTCCGGCTGCAGTCCCCCGCACTGAAGCTTTCTTT

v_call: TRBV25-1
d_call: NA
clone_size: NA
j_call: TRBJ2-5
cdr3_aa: CATEGETQYF
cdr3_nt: TGTGCCACCGAAGGGGAGACCCAGTACTTC

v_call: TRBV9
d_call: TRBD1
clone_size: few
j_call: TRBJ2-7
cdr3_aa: CASSVSGTGRTYEQYF
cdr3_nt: TGTGCCAGCAGCGTATCTGGGACAGGGAGAACCTACGAGCAGTACTTC

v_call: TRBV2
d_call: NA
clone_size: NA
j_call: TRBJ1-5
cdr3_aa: CASSELQGLQPQHF
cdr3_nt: TGTGCCAGCAGTGAACTTCAGGGACTTCAGCCCCAGCATTTT

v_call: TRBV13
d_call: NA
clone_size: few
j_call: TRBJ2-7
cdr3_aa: CASSLGQERYEQYF
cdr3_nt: TGTGCCAGCAGCTTAGGTCAGGAAAGATACGAGCAGTACTTC

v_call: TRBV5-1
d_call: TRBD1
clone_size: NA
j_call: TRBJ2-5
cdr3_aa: CASSLIRGQGHKQYF
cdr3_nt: TGCGCCAGCAGCTTGATCCGGGGACAGGGCCACAAGCAGTACTTC

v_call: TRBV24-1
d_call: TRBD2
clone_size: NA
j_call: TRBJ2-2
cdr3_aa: CATKGREAGELFF
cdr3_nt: TGTGCCACCAAGGGGAGGGAGGCCGGGGAGCTGTTTTTT

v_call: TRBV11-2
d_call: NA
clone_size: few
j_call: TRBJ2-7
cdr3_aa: CASSFARASYEQYF
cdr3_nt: TGTGCCAGCAGCTTTGCCAGAGCCTCCTACGAGCAGTACTTC

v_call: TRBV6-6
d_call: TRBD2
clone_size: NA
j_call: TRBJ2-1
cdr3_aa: CASSRISGSIVNEQFF
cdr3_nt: TGTGCCAGCAGTCGAATTAGCGGGAGTATCGTGAATGAGCAGTTCTTC

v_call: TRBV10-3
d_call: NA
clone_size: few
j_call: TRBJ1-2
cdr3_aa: CAISESSWDQDGYTF
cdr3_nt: TGTGCCATCAGTGAGTCATCCTGGGACCAGGATGGCTACACCTTC

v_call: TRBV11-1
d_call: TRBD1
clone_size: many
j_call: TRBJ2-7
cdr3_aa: CASSFDRGTHEQYF
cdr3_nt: TGTGCCAGCAGCTTCGACAGGGGCACTCACGAGCAGTACTTC

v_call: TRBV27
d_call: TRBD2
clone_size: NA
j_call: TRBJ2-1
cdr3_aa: CASSLRTSGRAIGYEQFF
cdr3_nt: TGTGCCAGCAGTTTACGGACTAGCGGGAGGGCCATTGGATATGAGCAGTTCTTC

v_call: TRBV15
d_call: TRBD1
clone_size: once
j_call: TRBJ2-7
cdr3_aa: CATSREAGGGSYEQYF
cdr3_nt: TGTGCCACCAGCAGAGAGGCAGGGGGCGGCTCCTACGAGCAGTACTTC

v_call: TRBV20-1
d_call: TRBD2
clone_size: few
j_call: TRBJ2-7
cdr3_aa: CSAETSGSDYYEQYF
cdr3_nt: TGCAGTGCCGAGACTAGCGGGAGCGATTATTACGAGCAGTACTTC

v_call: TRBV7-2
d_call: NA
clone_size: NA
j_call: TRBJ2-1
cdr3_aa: CASSLRGAVNEQFF
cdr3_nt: TGTGCCAGCAGCTTACGGGGGGCGGTCAATGAGCAGTTCTTC